Described below is a single T cell receptor beta chain sequence and its context. What it binds is unknown. Healthy Caucasians from Russia aged about 6 to 95 served as donors. This CDR3 comprises 13 residues. Trimming took 5 bases from V and 15 from J, leaving 20 bases between them. Together with a sample-barcoded 5' primer, a J-beta primer mix was included in a second PCR lasting roughly 6 to 12 cycles. Via MiXCR, TCRdb re-called the 5' RACE reads, giving one row per CDR3 protein. The sample has 600,000 or so distinct CDR3 sequences; roughly 30% are singletons. The data stem from a study of blood T cells in healthy people across ages. Study-wide points: Among T cells, TCR beta diversity per million cells dropped roughly linearly as age rose. Versus aged donors, long-lived donors had higher diversity and more naive CD4+ cells.

The sample comprised blood. The chain couples TRBV12-3 or TRBV12-4 to TRBJ2-1; possibly TRBD1 for D (6 bases). This clonotype originated in a woman older than 75 in good health. Written as DNA, the CDR3 is TGTGCCAGCAGTCCGACCTTGGACAGCCCGTCGTTCTTC. As protein: CASSPTLDSPSFF.